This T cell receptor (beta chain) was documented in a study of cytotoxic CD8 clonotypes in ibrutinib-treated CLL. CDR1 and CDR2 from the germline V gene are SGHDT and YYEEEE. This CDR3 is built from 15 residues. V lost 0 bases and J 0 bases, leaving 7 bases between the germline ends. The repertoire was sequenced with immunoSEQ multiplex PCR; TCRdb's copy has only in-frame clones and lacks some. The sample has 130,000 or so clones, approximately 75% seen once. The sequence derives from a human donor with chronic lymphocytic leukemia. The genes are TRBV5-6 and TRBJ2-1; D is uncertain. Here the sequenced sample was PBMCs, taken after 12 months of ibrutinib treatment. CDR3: CASSLASDSYNEQFF. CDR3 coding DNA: TGTGCCAGCAGCTTGGCGTCAGACTCCTACAATGAGCAGTTCTTC.